This TCR beta chain is from a study of cytomegalovirus exposure and HLA in healthy donors. Turning to the study itself: Genotyping of under 500 donors showed that over 65% belonged to the Caucasian-associated ancestry cluster.

To note about this clone: Antigen unknown.

Trimming stripped 3 bases from V and 4 bases from J, with 11 bases between. Germline V gives CDR1 SGHDN, CDR2 FVKESK. The CDR3 loop spans 14 amino acids. Findings and limits, study-wide: The authors considered a cluster of highly shared sequence variants likely to be a sequencing artifact. It was approximately 170 TCR beta chains that were listed as cytomegalovirus-associated.

Primers: 60 Vbeta forward and 13 Jbeta reverse. TCRdb's table, derived via immunoSEQ multiplex PCR, lists solely in-frame clones and lacks some. The data contain some 120,000 clones, around 86% of them singletons. The clonotype was recovered from a woman in her 30s in good health and CMV-seronegative. The chain carries TRBV14 and TRBJ2-3; D gene unclear. The sample was PBMCs. This CDR3 reads CASSHPSPSDTQYF. CDR3 coding DNA: TGTGCCAGCAGCCACCCTAGTCCCTCAGATACGCAGTATTTT. Full variable domain (missing parts from reference TRBV14 and TRBJ2-3): EAGVTQFPSHSVIEKGQTVTLRCDPISGHDNLYWYRRVMGKEIKFLLHFVKESKQDESGMPNNRFLAERTGGTYSTLKVQPAELEDSGVYFCASSHPSPSDTQYFGPGTRLTVL.